This TCR beta chain is drawn from a study of T-cell memory formation after mild COVID-19. This clonotype was detected a few times. Antigen unknown. Study outcomes and limitations: Researchers report contracting CD4+ clones mostly in CM and EM, with CD8+ clones in EMRA. Later expanders leaned CD4+, whereas clones that contracted between day 15 and 85 were balanced CD4/CD8.

MiXCR, run by TCRdb on the 5' RACE reads, gives a single entry per CDR3 protein. Of about 470,000 distinct CDR3 sequences in the sample, around 25% were seen once. This CDR3 is 15 amino acids long. The V gene end was trimmed by 4 bases and the J gene end by 7 bases; junction bases not matched to a gene: 5. Germline lookup yields CDR1 SEHNR and CDR2 FQNEAQ (reference sequence). The receptor comes from an adult woman who had mild COVID-19 (a few samples of this study predate the infection). Cell type and time point are not known. The sample was PBMCs or a T cell subset sorted from them (not recorded which). The chain uses TRBV7-9 and TRBJ2-1, with 12 positions matching TRBD2. The CDR3 reads CASSSTSGSRNEQFF. CDR3 sequence (DNA): TGTGCCAGCAGCTCGACTAGCGGGAGCCGGAATGAGCAGTTCTTC.